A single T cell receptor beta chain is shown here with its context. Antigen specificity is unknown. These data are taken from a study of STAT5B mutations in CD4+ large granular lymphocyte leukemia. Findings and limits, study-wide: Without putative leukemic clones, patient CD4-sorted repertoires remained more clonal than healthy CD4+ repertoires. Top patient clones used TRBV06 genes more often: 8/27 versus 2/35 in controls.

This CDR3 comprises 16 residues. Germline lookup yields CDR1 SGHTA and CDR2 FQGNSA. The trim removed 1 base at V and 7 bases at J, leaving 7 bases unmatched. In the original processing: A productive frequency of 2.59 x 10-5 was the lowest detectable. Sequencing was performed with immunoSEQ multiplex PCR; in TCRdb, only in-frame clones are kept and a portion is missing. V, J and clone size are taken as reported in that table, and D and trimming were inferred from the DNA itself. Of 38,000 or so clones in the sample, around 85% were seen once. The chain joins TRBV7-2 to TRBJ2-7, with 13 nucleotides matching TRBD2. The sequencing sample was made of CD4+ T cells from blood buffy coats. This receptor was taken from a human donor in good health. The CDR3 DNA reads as TGTGCCAGCAGCTTAGACGGACTAGCGGGAGTTGGGGAGCAGTACTTC. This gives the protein CASSLDGLAGVGEQYF. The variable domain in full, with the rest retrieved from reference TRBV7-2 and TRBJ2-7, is GAGVSQSPSNKVTEKGKDVELRCDPISGHTALYWYRQSLGQGLEFLIYFQGNSAPDKSGLPSDRFSAERTGGSVSTLTIQRTQQEDSAVYLCASSLDGLAGVGEQYFGPGTRLTVT.